The next 5 T cell receptor beta chains were all read from a single sample in a study of T-cell reconstitution after alpha-beta-depleted transplantation in children. Researchers prepared the TCRbeta library using unique molecular identifiers, the study reports. MiXCR, run by TCRdb on the PCR reads, gives a single entry per CDR3 protein. The table lists about 690,000 distinct CDR3 sequences, over 15% of them singletons. The sequencing used PBMCs from the stem cell graft donor, collected from the stem cell graft. The receptors come from a human donor who donated a stem cell graft to a child with acute myeloid leukemia.

V and J are TRBV11-3 and TRBJ2-1; the D gene is possibly TRBD2 (6 bases). The CDR3 length is 15 residues. The germline V gene has CDR1 SGHNT and CDR2 YENEEA. Between the trimmed V and J ends, which lost 5 bases and 7 bases, there was a span of 18 bases. The CDR3 is CASSPPVGEENEQFF. The CDR3 DNA follows: TGTGCCAGCAGCCCGCCGGTTGGGGAGGAAAATGAGCAGTTCTTC.

This clonotype was seen only a few times. This chain connects TRBV20-1 to TRBJ2-7, with TRBD1 matching 9 bases. Germline V gene data show CDR1 as DFQATT and CDR2 as SNEGSKA (reference sequence). The CDR3 totals 15 residues. Here the CDR3 reads CSARAGDRVLLTGDV. The CDR3 DNA is TGCAGTGCTAGAGCGGGGGACAGGGTCCTACTTACCGGGGACGTC.

A word on this clonotype: A read error may explain this, as a much larger clone is one base away. The chain combines TRBV9 with TRBJ2-5; D gene ambiguous. Germline CDR1 reads SGDLS; CDR2 reads YYNGEE. This CDR3 has 14 residues. V was pared by 0 bases and J by 2 bases, with 8 bases between. The CDR3 protein is CASSVGVAQETQYF. Written as DNA, the CDR3 is TGTGCCAGCAGCGTAGGGGTCGCACAAGAGACCCAGTACTTC.

This clonotype came up once. The rearrangement links TRBV5-1 to TRBJ1-2, with 7 positions matching TRBD1. Germline CDR1 and CDR2: SGHRS and YFSETQ. The CDR3 runs to 15 residues. V lost 0 bases to trimming and J lost 7 bases; unmatched junction nucleotides: 9. The CDR3 loop reads CASSLEGRGAAGYTF. CDR3 sequence (DNA): TGCGCCAGCAGCTTGGAGGGCAGGGGGGCTGCTGGCTACACCTTC.

This clonotype was counted ten times or more. The chain combines TRBV5-1 with TRBJ2-1, with D uncertain. Germline assignment: CDR1 SGHRS and CDR2 YFSETQ. CDR3 length: 15 residues. Trimming stripped 5 bases from V and 0 bases from J, with 12 bases between. The CDR3 region has the DNA TGCGCCAGCAGTTTGTCGTCGAGCTCCTACAATGAGCAGTTCTTC. The encoded protein is CASSLSSSSYNEQFF.